This entry lists 2 T cell receptor beta chains sequenced from one sample in a study of T cell responses to AZD1222 COVID-19 vaccine. Clones were read by immunoSEQ multiplex PCR, and TCRdb kept only the in-frame ones, dropping some. In the table there are 150,000 to 200,000 clones, roughly 90% of which are singletons. The sequenced sample was peripheral blood, obtained 28 days after the second AZD1222 dose. All receptors derive from an adult who received the AZD1222 COVID-19 vaccine.

The V gene is TRBV2, the J gene TRBJ2-1, with TRBD2 matching 9 bases. This CDR3 contains 18 residues. The V and J ends lost 3 bases and 3 bases, in that order; junction bases with no gene match: 12. Germline V gene data show CDR1 as SNHLY and CDR2 as FYNNEI. DNA for the CDR3: TGTGCCAGCAGTGATATTTCGGCTAGCGGGACAAGCTACAATGAGCAGTTCTTC. The encoded protein is CASSDISASGTSYNEQFF. The variable domain in full, with the rest retrieved from reference TRBV2 and TRBJ2-1, is EPEVTQTPSHQVTQMGQEVILRCVPISNHLYFYWYRQILGQKVEFLVSFYNNEISEKSEIFDDQFSVERPDGSNFTLKIRSTKLEDSAMYFCASSDISASGTSYNEQFFGPGTRLTVL.

The V and J genes are TRBV29-1 and TRBJ1-1, with 7 positions matching TRBD1. Germline V gives CDR1 SQVTM, CDR2 ANQGSEA. There are 17 residues in the CDR3. Germline trimming cut 3 bases from V and 4 bases from J; bases unmatched to any gene: 17. As DNA, the CDR3 is TGCAGCGTTGATGGGACAGCCACTTTACCTGGGGTCACTGAAGCTTTCTTT. It codes for CSVDGTATLPGVTEAFF.